One TCR beta chain is described in this entry. Its antigen is still unknown. This sample is part of a study of circulating and synovial CD4+ cells in juvenile arthritis. General observations from the study: Compared with bulk blood, circulating pathogenic-like lymphocytes shared substantially more CDR3 sequences with synovial T cells. Some such blood samples were as oligoclonal as synovium. Bulk blood CD4 samples held at least an order of magnitude more or fewer genomes than CPL.

Generated by immunoSEQ multiplex PCR, the TCRdb table keeps only in-frame clones and is missing some. The sample has tens of thousands of clones, about 96% seen once. Donors were patients with active juvenile idiopathic arthritis. V trimming: 6 bases; J trimming: 2 bases; junction bases outside the gene matches: 0. Germline values: CDR1 ENHRY, CDR2 SYGVKD. This CDR3 region has 13 residues. The sequence was collected from a human donor with juvenile idiopathic arthritis. J is TRBJ2-7 and V is TRBV10-3, with 11 bases aligning to TRBD2. The specimen sequenced was CD4+ T cells from blood. The CDR3 DNA is TGTGCCATCAGACTAGCGGGAGCCTACGAGCAGTACTTC. Residues: CAIRLAGAYEQYF.